This T cell receptor beta chain came from a study of blood T cell repertoires in COVID-19. Germline CDR1 is MNHEY and CDR2 is SVGEGT. V was clipped by 0 bases and J by 3 bases, with 15 bases between them. The CDR3 consists of 16 residues. The protocol was immunoSEQ multiplex PCR, while the TCRdb copy is restricted to in-frame clones and leaves out a portion. This repertoire shows about 40,000 clones, roughly 88% found once; its top ten account for less than 2.5%. Sequencing was done on a sample of peripheral blood. This clonotype was sampled from a human donor in a cohort sampled during active COVID-19. The chain uses TRBV6-2 or TRBV6-3 and TRBJ2-7, with D perhaps matching TRBD2 (7 bases). This chain's CDR3 is CASSYSKRGGHYEQYF. As DNA, the CDR3 is TGTGCCAGCAGTTACTCGAAGAGGGGGGGACACTACGAGCAGTACTTC.